This T cell receptor beta chain was sequenced during a study of cytomegalovirus exposure and HLA in healthy donors. In the case of this clone: Its antigen is not known.

Assay used: immunoSEQ multiplex PCR; TCRdb lists only in-frame clones, some missing. The table shows fewer than 75,000 clones, with 94% occurring only once. General observations from the study: Specific recognition of CMV antigens was confirmed in vitro for a few chains (all CMV-associated). TCR beta chains numbering about 160 were designated cytomegalovirus-associated.

CDR3 length: 13 residues. V was cut by 10 bases and J by 4 bases, with 13 bases left in between. CDR1 is MNHEY, CDR2 SVGAGI, per germline. The chain links TRBV6-5 to TRBJ1-4; tentative D call: TRBD1 (5 bases). Sequences were obtained from PBMCs. The TCR was taken from a woman aged 18-29 years in good health and CMV-seropositive. CDR3 in amino acids: CATNPGNNEKLFF. DNA of the CDR3: TGTGCCACTAATCCAGGGAATAATGAAAAACTGTTTTTT.